This is a list of T cell receptor beta chains from one sample in a study of T-cell memory formation after mild COVID-19. TCRdb re-called the 5' RACE reads through MiXCR, storing one row per CDR3 protein. The data show 300,000 to 400,000 distinct CDR3 sequences, 28% seen once. What was sequenced was PBMCs or a T cell subset sorted from them (not recorded which). The source of these receptors is an adult woman who had mild COVID-19 (a few samples of this study predate the infection). Cell type and time point are not known. The CDR3 runs from the conserved cysteine through the conserved F or W. The D gene is left open where the match is weak. Clone size, where shown, is once, few, many, or a class for clones that have expanded.

D,size,J,V,CDR3,DNA
TRBD2,-,TRBJ2-1,TRBV4-2,CASSQDPSGRAGEQFF,TGTGCCAGCAGCCAAGATCCTAGCGGGAGGGCCGGTGAGCAGTTCTTC
TRBD1,-,TRBJ1-1,TRBV10-3,CAIRSVSGQGNAFF,TGTGCCATCAGGAGTGTATCGGGACAGGGGAATGCTTTCTTT
-,-,TRBJ1-2,TRBV12-3/TRBV12-4,CASTPIGNYGYTF,TGTGCCAGCACCCCTATAGGGAACTATGGCTACACCTTC
-,once,TRBJ2-1,TRBV7-9,CASSLEASHRGLAYNEQFF,TGTGCCAGCAGCTTAGAAGCTAGTCACAGGGGACTTGCTTACAATGAGCAGTTCTTC
-,few,TRBJ1-6,TRBV14,CASSQEDRLNSPLHF,TGTGCCAGCAGCCAAGAAGACAGATTAAATTCACCCCTCCACTTT
TRBD2,-,TRBJ2-7,TRBV2,CASLGLAGGNYEQYF,TGTGCCAGCCTGGGACTAGCGGGAGGGAATTACGAGCAGTACTTC
-,few,TRBJ2-3,TRBV18,CASSNNRADTQYF,TGTGCCAGCTCAAACAACAGGGCAGATACGCAGTATTTT
TRBD1,-,TRBJ1-5,TRBV5-1,CASSLDTGGNQPQHF,TGCGCCAGCAGCTTGGATACAGGGGGCAATCAGCCCCAGCATTTT
-,-,TRBJ2-7,TRBV7-2,CASSLTRAAYEQYF,TGTGCCAGCAGCTTAACGCGGGCCGCCTACGAGCAGTACTTC
TRBD2,-,TRBJ2-7,TRBV7-2,CASSSGLARSYEQYF,TGTGCCAGCAGCTCGGGACTAGCGCGTTCCTACGAGCAGTACTTC
-,-,TRBJ2-3,TRBV29-1,CSVEWGPDTQYF,TGCAGCGTTGAATGGGGGCCAGATACGCAGTATTTT
TRBD2,-,TRBJ2-2,TRBV7-2,CASSLRGTSGRPTGELFF,TGTGCCAGCAGCTTAAGGGGGACTAGCGGGAGACCCACCGGGGAGCTGTTTTTT
-,-,TRBJ2-1,TRBV19,CASSIRPMNNEQFF,TGTGCCAGTAGTATTCGTCCCATGAACAATGAGCAGTTCTTC
-,few,TRBJ2-1,TRBV29-1,CSAGQSSYNEQFF,TGCAGCGCCGGACAGAGTTCCTACAATGAGCAGTTCTTC
-,few,TRBJ2-1,TRBV5-1,CASSLGFGEESYNEQFF,TGCGCCAGCAGCCTCGGGTTCGGGGAAGAAAGCTACAATGAGCAGTTCTTC
TRBD1,-,TRBJ2-1,TRBV5-5,CASSDLLGQSAYNEQFF,TGTGCCAGCAGCGACTTGCTGGGACAGAGCGCCTACAATGAGCAGTTCTTC
-,-,TRBJ2-7,TRBV10-3,CAISGVPEAPYF,TGTGCCATCAGTGGTGTCCCGGAGGCTCCGTACTTC
-,-,TRBJ2-7,TRBV4-1,CASSRLTGTNFYEQYF,TGCGCCAGCAGCCGCCTAACAGGTACTAACTTCTACGAGCAGTACTTC
-,-,TRBJ2-2,TRBV7-8,CASSLRAGGELFF,TGTGCCAGCAGCTTAAGGGCAGGCGGGGAGCTGTTTTTT
TRBD1,-,TRBJ2-7,TRBV20-1,CSARALGIQGVPYEQYF,TGCAGTGCTAGAGCCCTAGGGATACAGGGGGTCCCTTACGAGCAGTACTTC
-,-,TRBJ1-2,TRBV12-3/TRBV12-4,CASSRGAGSAYGYTF,TGTGCCAGCAGCCGCGGGGCGGGGTCCGCCTATGGCTACACCTTC
TRBD1,few,TRBJ2-5,TRBV7-9,CASSLGTGEIVETQYF,TGTGCCAGCAGCCTCGGGACAGGGGAAATAGTTGAGACCCAGTACTTC
TRBD1,-,TRBJ1-1,TRBV30,CAYYTGGTEAFF,TGTGCCTATTATACAGGGGGAACTGAAGCTTTCTTT
TRBD1,-,TRBJ2-7,TRBV4-3,CASSQDAQGAYEQYF,TGCGCCAGCAGCCAAGATGCGCAGGGGGCGTACGAGCAGTACTTC
TRBD2,once,TRBJ2-7,TRBV15,CATSTGLAGARLDEQYF,TGTGCCACCAGCACTGGACTAGCGGGGGCCCGCCTCGACGAGCAGTACTTC
-,-,TRBJ1-5,TRBV15,CATSRGFYSNQPQHF,TGTGCCACCAGCAGAGGGTTCTATAGCAATCAGCCCCAGCATTTT
TRBD2,-,TRBJ2-1,TRBV11-3,CASSLGGWERGANEQFF,TGTGCCAGCAGCTTAGGCGGGTGGGAGCGGGGGGCCAATGAGCAGTTCTTC
-,-,TRBJ1-1,TRBV14,CASSQERAATDEAFF,TGTGCCAGCAGCCAAGAACGGGCAGCAACAGATGAAGCTTTCTTT
-,few,TRBJ1-2,TRBV5-1,CASSPGQYNSNYGYTF,TGCGCCAGCAGCCCCGGACAGTACAATTCTAACTATGGCTACACCTTC
-,-,TRBJ2-1,TRBV4-3,CASSQVGRGPYNEQFF,TGCGCCAGCAGCCAAGTGGGGCGGGGACCCTACAATGAGCAGTTCTTC
TRBD1,-,TRBJ2-5,TRBV7-9,CASGSGTVASQYF,TGTGCCAGCGGGTCCGGGACAGTAGCGTCCCAGTACTTC
-,-,TRBJ2-7,TRBV3-1,CASSQDEGTYEQYF,TGTGCCAGCAGCCAAGATGAAGGGACCTACGAGCAGTACTTC
-,few,TRBJ2-7,TRBV24-1,CATSELGTGEQYF,TGTGCCACCAGTGAGTTGGGGACGGGCGAGCAGTACTTC
TRBD2,-,TRBJ2-4,TRBV4-2,CASSQDLSGRDSDIQYF,TGTGCCAGCAGCCAAGATCTCAGCGGGAGGGATTCAGACATTCAGTACTTC
-,-,TRBJ2-5,TRBV9,CASSTPPETQYF,TGTGCCAGCAGCACCCCTCCGGAGACCCAGTACTTC
TRBD1,-,TRBJ1-5,TRBV5-1,CASSSNRDREPLRGQPQHF,TGCGCCAGCAGCTCAAACCGGGACAGGGAGCCCTTGCGAGGACAGCCCCAGCATTTT
TRBD1,-,TRBJ2-1,TRBV24-1,CATSEGTGRKFF,TGTGCCACCAGTGAAGGGACAGGGCGGAAGTTCTTC
TRBD2,many,TRBJ2-3,TRBV7-6,CASSLESGGASDTQYF,TGTGCCAGCAGCTTAGAGTCGGGGGGGGCCTCAGATACGCAGTATTTT
-,-,TRBJ1-4,TRBV15,CATSRDNLWATNEKLFF,TGTGCCACCAGCAGAGATAACCTTTGGGCAACTAATGAAAAACTGTTTTTT
-,-,TRBJ1-1,TRBV6-5,CASSYSLAGSTEAFF,TGTGCCAGCAGTTACTCTCTGGCAGGCAGCACTGAAGCTTTCTTT
TRBD1,-,TRBJ2-1,TRBV7-6,CASSSSAGGYNEQFF,TGTGCCAGCAGCTCCTCCGCAGGGGGCTACAATGAGCAGTTCTTC